This T cell receptor beta chain was obtained from a study of cytomegalovirus exposure and HLA in healthy donors. Study as a whole: A preliminary data release comprised 80 million to 95 million unique TCRs obtained from HLA-typed donors. Study-wide points: Reportedly, fewer N-insertions than the roughly 600-donor mean appeared in an Asian-associated ancestry cluster in a later analysis.

Of note for this clone: What it recognizes is unknown.

Use of 60 Vbeta and 13 Jbeta primers characterized the PCR. Per the original methods: Per a later analysis, the number of unique TCR beta chains was about 80 million, of which 8.5 million to 11 million were shared. Measured with immunoSEQ multiplex PCR; TCRdb has only the in-frame clones, and not every one. The D gene and trimming were derived from the DNA, and the V and J assignments and clone size from that table. The sample contains about 50,000 clones, over 70% of which appear only once. The ends lost 3 bases at V and 4 bases at J; junction bases unmatched: 5. Germline V gives CDR1 LNHDA, CDR2 SQIVND (reference sequence). The length of the CDR3 is 16 residues.

J is TRBJ2-1 and V is TRBV19, with 11 bases lining up with TRBD1. The source is a young man in good health and CMV-seropositive. The sample comprised PBMCs. The CDR3 nucleotides are TGTGCCAGTAGTATTCCCGGACAGGGGGCTTACAATGAGCAGTTCTTC. Amino acids: CASSIPGQGAYNEQFF. Full variable domain (remainder filled in from reference TRBV19 and TRBJ2-1): DGGITQSPKYLFRKEGQNVTLSCEQNLNHDAMYWYRQDPGQGLRLIYYSQIVNDFQKGDIAEGYSVSREKKESFPLTVTSAQKNPTAFYLCASSIPGQGAYNEQFFGPGTRLTVL.